One and the same sample provided the 22 T cell receptor beta chains below, sequenced in a study of blood T cell repertoires in COVID-19. Measured with immunoSEQ multiplex PCR; TCRdb has only the in-frame clones, and not every one. The table records hundreds of thousands of clones, roughly nine tenths of them present only once. The sample consisted of peripheral blood. The receptors were sampled from a man between 35 and 55 years old with acute or convalescent COVID-19.

Turning to this clone: Given a far larger clone just one base away, this is likely a sequencing read error. The rearrangement links TRBV28 to TRBJ2-3; 10 bases are shared with TRBD1. The V gene end was trimmed by 7 bases and the J gene end by 1 base; junction bases not matched to a gene: 2. Germline V gene lookup returns CDR1 MDHEN and CDR2 SYDVKM. The CDR3 covers 14 residues. CDR3: CASIGTGGTDTQYF. In DNA form, the CDR3 reads TGTGCCAGCATTGGGACAGGGGGCACAGATACGCAGTATTTT.

This clone showed up just a few times. V and J are TRBV5-6 and TRBJ1-1, with TRBD1 matching 9 bases. This CDR3 contains 14 residues. J lost 9 bases, V lost 5 bases, and 11 bases had no gene match. Germline assignment: CDR1 SGHDT and CDR2 YYEEEE. CDR3 in DNA: TGTGCCAGCAGTTTTGGGACAGGGCCAGGTAAAGCTTTCTTT. Its translation is CASSFGTGPGKAFF.

This sequence joins TRBV30 and TRBJ1-1, with 7 positions matching TRBD1. This CDR3 contains 13 residues. V shed 2 bases and J 5 bases; nucleotides not matched to a gene: 5. Germline V gene sequence: CDR1 GTSNPN, CDR2 SVGIG (reference sequence). The CDR3 protein is CAWSTDRETEAFF. The CDR3 DNA follows: TGTGCCTGGAGTACCGACAGGGAAACTGAAGCTTTCTTT.

The chain employs TRBV28 and TRBJ1-4; 10 positions agree with TRBD1. The V gene end was trimmed by 6 bases and the J gene end by 8 bases; junction bases not matched to a gene: 9. This CDR3 region has 15 residues. Germline loops: CDR1 MDHEN, CDR2 SYDVKM. The CDR3 coding sequence is TGTGCCAGCAGGTCCCCGGGACAGGGGCTCGAAAAACTGTTTTTT. Amino acids: CASRSPGQGLEKLFF.

The genes are TRBV10-3 and TRBJ2-7; TRBD1 matches 8 bases. This CDR3 contains 12 residues. Germline V gene sequence: CDR1 ENHRY, CDR2 SYGVKD. V shed 8 bases and J 2 bases; nucleotides not matched to a gene: 2. CDR3 in DNA: TGTGCCATCGGGACAGGAGCCTACGAGCAGTACTTC. It translates to CAIGTGAYEQYF.

The gene calls are TRBV12-3 or TRBV12-4 and TRBJ2-3; D remains ambiguous. CDR3 length: 12 amino acids. Trimming pared 3 bases from V and 6 bases from J, leaving 7 bases between. CDR3 nucleotide sequence: TGTGCCAGCAGTTTCGATCGGGATACGCAGTATTTT. This sequence encodes CASSFDRDTQYF.

J is TRBJ1-5 and V is TRBV6-5; maybe TRBD1 (6 bases). CDR1 is MNHEY and CDR2 is SVGAGI in the germline V gene. This CDR3 contains 13 residues. Deletions cut 6 bases from V and 3 bases from J, with 9 bases between. The CDR3 DNA reads TGTGCCAGCAGCGGACAGCCCAATCAGCCCCAGCATTTT. It specifies CASSGQPNQPQHF.

This chain connects TRBV5-1 to TRBJ2-7, with 10 bases identical to TRBD1. Per germline, CDR1 SGHRS and CDR2 YFSETQ. CDR3 size: 16 residues. With 2 bases clipped from V and 9 bases from J, the junction kept 14 bases outside the gene matches. CDR3 nucleotides: TGCGCCAGCAGCTTCTTCTCCGGGACAGGGGATTCCGGGCAGTACTTC. Residues: CASSFFSGTGDSGQYF.

This clone occurred once. This chain links TRBV6-6 with TRBJ2-2, with TRBD1 identical over 8 bases. The V and J ends lost 7 bases and 5 bases, in that order; junction bases with no gene match: 9. The CDR3 is 15 amino acids. The germline V gene encodes CDR1 MNHNY and CDR2 SVGAGI (reference sequence). The CDR3: CASTVGQGWTGELFF. DNA for the CDR3: TGTGCCAGCACCGTAGGACAGGGATGGACCGGGGAGCTGTTTTTT.

The rearrangement joins TRBV4-1 to TRBJ1-5; 8 bases map to TRBD1. The CDR3 has 15 residues. Germline V lookup: CDR1 MGHRA, CDR2 YSYEKL. Trimming took 4 bases from V and 6 from J; bases not matched to a gene: 8. For the CDR3, the DNA is TGCGCCAGCAGCCGAGGGACAGGAGGACTTCAGCCCCAGCATTTT. Encoded protein: CASSRGTGGLQPQHF.

J is TRBJ1-6 and V is TRBV27; TRBD1 matches 8 bases. The CDR3 is made up of 15 amino acids. V lost 6 bases and J lost 10; bases outside the gene matches: 11. Germline-derived CDR1 and CDR2 are MNHEY and SMNVEV (reference sequence). The CDR3 spells CASSLEGQVGSPLHF. DNA of the CDR3: TGTGCCAGCAGCTTAGAGGGACAGGTGGGGTCACCCCTCCACTTT.

The rearrangement joins TRBV19 to TRBJ2-1; D possibly corresponds to TRBD1 (6 bases). Per germline, CDR1 LNHDA and CDR2 SQIVND (reference sequence). CDR3 length: 14 residues. V shed 5 bases and J shed 7 bases, with 15 bases lying between them. CDR3 nucleotide sequence: TGTGCCAGTAGTGAGGGGGTTGTCGGGAATGAGCAGTTCTTC. Its translation: CASSEGVVGNEQFF.

The V gene is TRBV28, the J gene TRBJ1-5, with a possible D match to TRBD1 (6 bases). Trimming removed 7 bases from V and 0 bases from J, with 16 bases in between. The germline CDR1 and CDR2 sequences are MDHEN and SYDVKM. The CDR3 covers 16 residues. CDR3 bases: TGTGCCAGCACCAGACTACAGGGCCCTAGCAATCAGCCCCAGCATTTT. Translated, it gives CASTRLQGPSNQPQHF. Supplemented by reference TRBV28 and TRBJ1-5, the full variable domain reads DVKVTQSSRYLVKRTGEKVFLECVQDMDHENMFWYRQDPGLGLRLIYFSYDVKMKEKGDIPEGYSVSREKKERFSLILESASTNQTSMYLCASTRLQGPSNQPQHFGDGTRLSIL.

The J gene is TRBJ1-4, the V gene TRBV28, with TRBD1 identical over 10 bases. Germline trimming cut 3 bases from V and 6 bases from J; bases unmatched to any gene: 10. CDR3 size: 17 residues. CDR1 is MDHEN, CDR2 SYDVKM, per germline. The CDR3 here is CASSFRQGAEDYEKLFF. CDR3 in DNA: TGTGCCAGCAGTTTTAGACAGGGGGCAGAAGATTATGAAAAACTGTTTTTT.

The chain carries TRBV6-1 and TRBJ2-4; a possible D gene is TRBD2 (6 bases). V lost 2 bases and J 8 bases, leaving 10 bases between the germline ends. CDR3 length: 13 amino acids. The germline V gene encodes CDR1 MNHNS and CDR2 SASEGT. CDR3 sequence: CASSERRRDIQYF. The CDR3, as DNA: TGTGCCAGCAGTGAACGACGGAGGGACATTCAGTACTTC.

This rearrangement joins TRBV9 to TRBJ2-3, with D possibly being TRBD2 (5 bases). Germline V CDR1 and CDR2: SGDLS, YYNGEE. The CDR3 sequence is 14 residues long. Trimming took off 4 bases at V and 1 base at J, with 10 bases between the two ends. The CDR3 loop reads CASSTVSGTDTQYF. The CDR3 DNA is TGTGCCAGCAGCACGGTTAGCGGCACAGATACGCAGTATTTT.

The rearrangement uses TRBV16 and TRBJ2-2; 8 positions match TRBD2. The CDR3 is 16 residues long. The germline V gene has CDR1 KGHSY and CDR2 FQNENV. J gave up 4 bases and V 4 bases, and 8 bases lay outside the gene matches. The CDR3 DNA is TGTGCCAGCAGCCCATCCGGGACTAGTAGCACCGGGGAGCTGTTTTTT. It specifies CASSPSGTSSTGELFF. The entire variable domain, with the rest obtained from reference TRBV16 and TRBJ2-2, is as follows: GEEVAQTPKHLVRGEGQKAKLYCAPIKGHSYVFWYQQVLKNEFKFLISFQNENVFDETGMPKERFSAKCLPNSPCSLEIQATKLEDSAVYFCASSPSGTSSTGELFFGEGSRLTVL.

V usage is TRBV7-2 and J usage is TRBJ2-7; TRBD1 matches 8 bases. Germline V gives CDR1 SGHTA, CDR2 FQGNSA. With V trimmed by 0 bases and J by 2 bases, 9 bases remained unmatched. The CDR3 length is 17 residues. The CDR3 reads CASSLASLGQGAYEQYF. CDR3 nucleotide sequence: TGTGCCAGCAGCTTAGCTTCCTTAGGACAGGGAGCCTACGAGCAGTACTTC.

V gene TRBV20-1 combines with J gene TRBJ1-1; TRBD1 matches 7 bases. The CDR3 consists of 10 residues. Looked up from germline, CDR1 is DFQATT and CDR2 is SNEGSKA (reference sequence). The CDR3 region has the DNA TGCAGGGCCAGGGGGACTGAAGCTTTCTTT. Its protein is CRARGTEAFF.

This chain uses TRBV27 with TRBJ2-1, with 8 bases matching TRBD1. From germline, CDR1 is MNHEY and CDR2 SMNVEV (reference sequence). V lost 4 bases, J lost 10 bases, and 12 bases stayed unmatched. This CDR3 has 15 amino acids. This chain's CDR3 is CASSSTGAPAWEQFF. CDR3 nucleotides: TGTGCCAGCAGTTCGACAGGGGCCCCAGCATGGGAGCAGTTCTTC.

V gene TRBV10-3 combines with J gene TRBJ2-5; TRBD1 matches 9 bases. In germline, CDR1 is ENHRY, CDR2 SYGVKD. The V segment lost 6 bases and the J segment 3 bases; nucleotides outside the gene matches: 8. The CDR3 loop spans 15 amino acids. The CDR3: CAISSFRTGEETQYF. CDR3 bases: TGTGCCATCAGCTCTTTCCGGACAGGGGAAGAGACCCAGTACTTC.

V is TRBV7-9 and J is TRBJ1-2, with TRBD1 as a possible D gene (5 bases). The CDR3 sequence is 11 residues long. In germline, CDR1 is SEHNR, CDR2 FQNEAQ (reference sequence). Trimming took 8 bases from V and 4 from J, leaving 8 bases between them. The CDR3: CASRDSYGYTF. DNA of the CDR3: TGTGCCAGCCGTGACAGCTATGGCTACACCTTC.